The next 2 T cell receptor beta chains were all read from a single sample in a study of cytomegalovirus exposure and HLA in healthy donors. The PCR had 60 Vbeta and 13 Jbeta primers. Assay: immunoSEQ multiplex PCR; the TCRdb copy retains only in-frame clones and omits some. In total, the table holds under 200,000 clones. What was sequenced was PBMCs. The receptors originated from a young woman in good health and CMV-seropositive.

V gene TRBV11-2 combines with J gene TRBJ1-3, with 7 positions matching TRBD1. CDR1 and CDR2 from the germline V gene are SGHAT and FQNNGV. V lost 4 bases and J lost 0; bases outside the gene matches: 6. There are 16 residues in the CDR3. The CDR3 loop is CASSSRQGSSGNTIYF. CDR3 bases: TGTGCCAGCAGCTCCCGACAGGGCAGCTCTGGAAACACCATATATTTT.

V usage is TRBV18 and J usage is TRBJ1-4; TRBD1 might be the D (5 bases). CDR1 KGHSH and CDR2 LQKENI come from the germline V gene. Trimming removed 0 bases from V and 7 bases from J, with 9 bases in between. CDR3 length equals 14 residues. CDR3 in DNA: TGTGCCAGCTCACCACCAGGAGGGGCTGAAAAACTGTTTTTT. Its protein is CASSPPGGAEKLFF.